Below, one T cell receptor (beta chain) is given with its context. Antigen specificity is unknown. The whole isolated RNA underwent reverse transcription, so sequencing captured expressed TCRB transcripts. Sequencing was performed with immunoSEQ multiplex PCR; in TCRdb, only in-frame clones are kept and a portion is missing. The sample has under 250,000 clones, approximately 15% seen once. The V and J ends lost 3 bases and 5 bases, in that order; junction bases with no gene match: 8. This CDR3 has 15 residues. The germline V gene has CDR1 SGHDT and CDR2 YYEEEE. This record belongs to a study of beta chain features in type 1 diabetes. Notes on the study in general: Relative to healthy donors, patients appeared to have naive, central memory and Treg TCRB repertoires that were more similar. Moderate yet significant TCRB CDR3 shortening was seen in Type 1 diabetes patients in all four CD4+ subsets. For TCRB rearrangement, an influence of HLA type remained unresolved here.

CD45RO/CCR7/CD25/CD127/CD95/CD27 sorting isolated CD4+ naive, central memory, regulatory and stem cell-like memory cells. This chain uses TRBV5-6 with TRBJ2-4, with 7 nucleotides matching TRBD1. Material for sequencing was naive CD4+ T cells from blood. The TCR was taken from a man aged 25-45 years with type 1 diabetes. CDR3 in amino acids: CASSSLRQGENIQYF. The CDR3 DNA reads TGTGCCAGCAGCTCACTACGACAGGGAGAAAACATTCAGTACTTC.